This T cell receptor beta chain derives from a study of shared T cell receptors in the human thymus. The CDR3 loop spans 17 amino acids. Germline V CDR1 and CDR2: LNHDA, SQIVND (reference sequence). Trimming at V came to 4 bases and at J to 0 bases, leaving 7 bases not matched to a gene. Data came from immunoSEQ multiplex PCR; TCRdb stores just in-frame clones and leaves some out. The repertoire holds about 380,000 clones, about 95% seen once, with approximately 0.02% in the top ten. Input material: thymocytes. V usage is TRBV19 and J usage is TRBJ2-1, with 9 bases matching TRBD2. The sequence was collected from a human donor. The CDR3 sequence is CASSRTSVLRSYNEQFF. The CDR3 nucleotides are TGTGCCAGTAGTAGGACTAGCGTACTCCGCTCCTACAATGAGCAGTTCTTC.